Below, 7 T cell receptor beta chains from the same sample are listed, as sequenced in a study of blood T cell repertoires in acute mononucleosis (TCRdb year 2020). Libraries were prepared through the immunoSEQ multiplex PCR assay. TCRdb mirrors the immuneACCESS table, restricted to in-frame sequences. Some clones are absent from its copies; in checked studies, under half trace to an unresolved V gene, and the reason for the others is unknown. A total of 1,500 to 2,000 clones appear in this sample, around 25% of them only once. The ten largest clones take up roughly 25% of the sample. Sample time point, as interpreted from the label and publication: convalescence about 6 months (5-8 months) after acute presentation (visit 7). Overall study outcomes, separate from this receptor: Both chains appeared to be involved in GLC-BM selection, with public TCRbeta motifs on BV14-BJ2 and BV20-BJ1 together with a TCRalpha motif on AV5-AJ31.

The source material was EBV GLC epitope tetramer+ CD8+ T cells sorted from PBMCs, sampled during convalescence from infectious mononucleosis. In light of the paper, this sample's cell subset or site label describes: CD8 T cells binding tetramer with EBV BMLF1 280-288 peptide (GLC-BM). The receptors come from a young woman with infectious mononucleosis caused by EBV.

By its share, this clone is hyperexpanded. The genes are TRBV4-3 and TRBJ2-1, with D unresolved. This CDR3 spans 13 amino acids. The V and J ends lost 1 base and 7 bases respectively, with 8 bases between them. Germline CDR1 LGHNA, CDR2 YSLEER. The CDR3 bases are TGCGCCAGCAGCCAAGTGTGGGGAAATGAGCAGTTCTTC. Its translation is CASSQVWGNEQFF.

As regards this clone: With only one base between it and a far larger clone, this is likely a read error. In the same sample, other DNA sequences code for this CDR3. The J gene is TRBJ2-1, the V gene TRBV7-3; 12 bases match TRBD2. The CDR3 totals 17 residues. Germline CDR1 reads SGHTA; CDR2 reads FQGTGA. This chain's CDR3 is CASSLGLAGRSYNEQFF. CDR3 DNA: TGCGCCAGCAGCCTAGGACTAGCGGGGCGCTCCTACAATGAGCAGTTCTTC.

This clone is categorized as large. Other DNA sequences from this sample encode an identical CDR3 as well. This chain connects TRBV7-9 to TRBJ1-5, with 8 bases aligning to TRBD1. Germline CDR1 and CDR2: SEHNR and FQNEAQ (reference sequence). V gave up 4 bases and J gave up 3 bases; unmatched junction bases: 8. The CDR3 totals 16 residues. In DNA, the CDR3 is TGTGCCAGCAGCTATGGACAGGGTGGGTACAATCAGCCCCAGCATTTT. This sequence encodes CASSYGQGGYNQPQHF.

This clone was counted at least ten times. The chain links TRBV6-1 to TRBJ1-2; TRBD1 might be the D (5 bases). V was trimmed by 0 bases and J by 4 bases, leaving 9 bases between them. The CDR3 length is 14 residues. Germline CDR1 and CDR2: MNHNS and SASEGT. CDR3 coding DNA: TGTGCCAGCAGTGAAGCGTCAGGGTCCTATGGCTACACCTTC. It encodes CASSEASGSYGYTF.

Remarks on this clone: A much larger clone is a single base away; this may be a read error. This chain connects TRBV4-1 to TRBJ2-1, with 7 nucleotides matching TRBD2. The CDR3 spans 16 residues. Looked up from germline, CDR1 is MGHRA and CDR2 is YSYEKL. The CDR3 is CASSPLVGGRYNEQFF. The DNA for the CDR3 is TGTGCCAGCAGCCCTCTAGTTGGCGGGAGATACAATGAGCAGTTCTTC.

This clone was picked up many times. This likely traces to a read error, being one base from a far larger clone. Other DNA sequences in this specimen translate into the identical CDR3. The genes are TRBV29-1 and TRBJ2-3; D is ambiguous. V lost 4 bases and J lost 1, with 9 bases in between. Germline assignment: CDR1 SQVTM and CDR2 ANQGSEA. The CDR3 is 13 amino acids. CDR3 sequence: CSVAVTRTDTQYF. The CDR3 DNA reads TGCAGCGTTGCCGTGACCCGCACAGATACGCAGTATTTT.

This clone was counted only a few times. CDR3 in amino acids: CASSLSEDLYGYTF. The CDR3 DNA is TGTGCCAGCAGCTTATCTGAGGACCTCTATGGCTACACCTTC. The chain links TRBV5-6 to TRBJ1-2; D remains unclear. Germline V gene lookup returns CDR1 SGHDT and CDR2 YYEEEE. The CDR3 has 14 residues. Trimming cost V 2 bases and J 4 bases, with 12 bases left between them.